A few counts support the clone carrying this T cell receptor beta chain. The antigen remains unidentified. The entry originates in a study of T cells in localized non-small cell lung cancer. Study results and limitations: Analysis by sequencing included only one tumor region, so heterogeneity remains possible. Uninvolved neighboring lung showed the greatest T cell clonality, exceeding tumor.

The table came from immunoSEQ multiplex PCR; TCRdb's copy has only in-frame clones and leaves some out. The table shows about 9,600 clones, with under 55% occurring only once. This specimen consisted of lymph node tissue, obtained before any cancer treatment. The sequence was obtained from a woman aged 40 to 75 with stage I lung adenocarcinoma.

This chain's CDR3 is CASTLGTGMGNQPQHF. CDR3 in DNA: TGTGCCAGTACCCTCGGTACGGGGATGGGCAATCAGCCCCAGCATTTT. The rearrangement joins TRBV19 to TRBJ1-5; D remains ambiguous. Germline lookup yields CDR1 LNHDA and CDR2 SQIVND (reference sequence). The CDR3 is 16 residues long. Trimming stripped 7 bases from V and 2 bases from J, with 18 bases between.